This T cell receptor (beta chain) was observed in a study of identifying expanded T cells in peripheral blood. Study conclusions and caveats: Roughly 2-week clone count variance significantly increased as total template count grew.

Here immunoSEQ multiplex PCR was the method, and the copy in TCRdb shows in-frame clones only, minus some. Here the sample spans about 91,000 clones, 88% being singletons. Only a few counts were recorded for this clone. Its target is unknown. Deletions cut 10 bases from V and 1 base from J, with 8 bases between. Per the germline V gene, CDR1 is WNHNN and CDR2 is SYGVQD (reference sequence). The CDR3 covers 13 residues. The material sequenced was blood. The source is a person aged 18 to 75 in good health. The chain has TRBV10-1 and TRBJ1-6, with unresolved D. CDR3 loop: CATQNSYNSPLHF. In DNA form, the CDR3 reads TGCGCCACACAGAATTCCTATAATTCACCCCTCCACTTT.